This TCR beta chain was recorded in a study of cytomegalovirus exposure and HLA in healthy donors. The J segment lost 10 bases and the V segment lost 0 bases, leaving 6 bases of the junction unmatched. This CDR3 is built from 15 residues. CDR1 PRHDT and CDR2 FYEKMQ come from the germline V gene (reference sequence). The study ran its PCR with 60 Vbeta and 13 Jbeta primers. The assay was immunoSEQ multiplex PCR, and TCRdb's table has in-frame clones only and misses some. The sample comprises under 250,000 clones, 75% to 80% of which are singletons, and approximately 1.8% rests with the top ten. This TCR derives from a male donor in good health and CMV-seronegative. The specimen was PBMCs. The chain joins TRBV13 to TRBJ1-6; TRBD1 matches at 7 bases. Here the CDR3 reads CASSLGDRKGSPLHF. For the CDR3, the DNA is TGTGCCAGCAGCTTAGGGGACAGGAAAGGGTCACCCCTCCACTTT.